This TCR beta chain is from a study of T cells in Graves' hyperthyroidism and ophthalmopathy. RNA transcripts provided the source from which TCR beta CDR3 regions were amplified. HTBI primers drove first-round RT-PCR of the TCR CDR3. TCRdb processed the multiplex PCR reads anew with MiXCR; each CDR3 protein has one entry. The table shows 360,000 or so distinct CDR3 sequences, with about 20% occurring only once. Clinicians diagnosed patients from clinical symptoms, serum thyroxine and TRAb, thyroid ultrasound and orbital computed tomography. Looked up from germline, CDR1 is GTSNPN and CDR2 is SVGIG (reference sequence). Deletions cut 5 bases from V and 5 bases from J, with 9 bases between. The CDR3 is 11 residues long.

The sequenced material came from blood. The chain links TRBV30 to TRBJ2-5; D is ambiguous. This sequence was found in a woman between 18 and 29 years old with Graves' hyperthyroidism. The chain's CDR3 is CAWAVRETQYF. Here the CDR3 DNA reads TGTGCCTGGGCCGTGCGCGAGACCCAGTACTTC.